Listed below are T cell receptor beta chains from one sample, sequenced in a study of blood T cell repertoires in COVID-19. Generated by immunoSEQ multiplex PCR, the TCRdb table keeps only in-frame clones and is missing some. Of 150,000 to 200,000 clones in the sample, around 90% were seen once. The material sequenced was peripheral blood. Receptor source: a man aged 45-65 years with acute or convalescent COVID-19. CDR3s include the opening cysteine and the closing phenylalanine or tryptophan. Fields, in order: CDR3 DNA, CDR3 protein, clone size, V gene, D gene, J gene, CDR3 length. D genes are given only for firm matches. Part of the rows lack a size; the others show once, few, many or a class for expanded clones.

TGTGCCACTACACAGGGTGGCGACACCGGGGAGCTGTTTTTT,CATTQGGDTGELFF,-,TRBV24-1,-,TRBJ2-2,14
TGTGGGTCGCCAGGGGACAATGAAAAACTGTTTTTT,CGSPGDNEKLFF,once,TRBV30,-,TRBJ1-4,12
TGTGCCACCAGTGAGCCCGGGACTAGTCAGCCCCAGCATTTT,CATSEPGTSQPQHF,-,TRBV24-1,-,TRBJ1-5,14
TGTGCCAGCAGCTCCATACTAGCGGAGGCAGAGACCCAGTACTTC,CASSSILAEAETQYF,-,TRBV11-1,TRBD2,TRBJ2-5,15
TGTGCCAGTAGTATAGCGGGGGGCGATTCACCCCTCCACTTT,CASSIAGGDSPLHF,once,TRBV19,-,TRBJ1-6,14
TGTGCCAGCAGCCCGATTAAAGGGGGCCATGGCTACACCTTC,CASSPIKGGHGYTF,-,TRBV5-6,TRBD1,TRBJ1-2,14
TGTGCCAGCCGGCGACCCGGGACAGAATATAATTCACCCCTCCACTTT,CASRRPGTEYNSPLHF,-,TRBV27,TRBD1,TRBJ1-6,16
TGTGCCAGCAGTAAACAGGGTGGGACAGATACGCAGTATTTT,CASSKQGGTDTQYF,-,TRBV6-5,-,TRBJ2-3,14
TGTGCCAGCAGTGCGGGTGGCTACTATGGCTACACCTTC,CASSAGGYYGYTF,-,TRBV6-4,-,TRBJ1-2,13
TGTGCCAGCAAGGGAGAGAGCTATGGCTACACCTTC,CASKGESYGYTF,once,TRBV6-5,-,TRBJ1-2,12
TGTGCCAGCAGACAAAAACTACAGGCGAACACTGAAGCTTTCTTT,CASRQKLQANTEAFF,-,TRBV4-2,-,TRBJ1-1,15
TGTGCCAGCAGCCAAGGGGCGGGACAGACCTACGAGCAGTACTTC,CASSQGAGQTYEQYF,-,TRBV4-2,-,TRBJ2-7,15
TGTGCCATCAGTGAGCAGGGGCCTGATTCACCCCTCCACTTT,CAISEQGPDSPLHF,-,TRBV10-3,-,TRBJ1-6,14
TGTGCCAGTAGTATACAGAGGGACACTGAAGCTTTCTTT,CASSIQRDTEAFF,-,TRBV19,-,TRBJ1-1,13
TGTGCCAGCAGCCCCTCCGGGGGGGGCCAAGAGACCCAGTACTTC,CASSPSGGGQETQYF,-,TRBV9,TRBD2,TRBJ2-5,15
TGTGCCAGCAGTTACCGGCAGGCTAATTCACCCCTCCACTTT,CASSYRQANSPLHF,-,TRBV6-5,-,TRBJ1-6,14
TGTGCCAGCAGGGAGGGACAGGGGAGCCTCTATTATAATTCACCCCTCCACTTT,CASREGQGSLYYNSPLHF,-,TRBV2,TRBD1,TRBJ1-6,18
TGTGCCGGCACGGGGGAGAGAGGGTATGGCTACACCTTC,CAGTGERGYGYTF,-,TRBV28,-,TRBJ1-2,13
TGCGCCAGCAGCGAGACTACTGCTAGCACAGATACGCAGTATTTT,CASSETTASTDTQYF,-,TRBV5-1,-,TRBJ2-3,15
TGTGCCAGCAAGGTGACAGGGGTGGGGGATGAGCAGTTCTTC,CASKVTGVGDEQFF,-,TRBV2,TRBD1,TRBJ2-1,14
TGTGCCATCGGGACAGACGATCGCGGACCTAGCACAGATACGCAGTATTTT,CAIGTDDRGPSTDTQYF,-,TRBV10-3,TRBD1,TRBJ2-3,17
TGTGCCAGCAGCCAAGGACAGGGGGCGATTCAGCCCCAGCATTTT,CASSQGQGAIQPQHF,-,TRBV4-2,TRBD1,TRBJ1-5,15
TGTGCCAGCAGCCAAGAATCTGGCGGGAGGGGAGATACGCAGTATTTT,CASSQESGGRGDTQYF,-,TRBV3-1/TRBV3-2,TRBD2,TRBJ2-3,16
TGTGCCACCAGTGATACCAAGACAGGGGGCTACACCTTC,CATSDTKTGGYTF,-,TRBV24-1,TRBD1,TRBJ1-2,13
TGCGCCAGCAGCTCGGGACTAGCGGGAGGACAGGCAGAGACCCAGTACTTC,CASSSGLAGGQAETQYF,-,TRBV5-1,TRBD2,TRBJ2-5,17
TGCAGCGGGGGACAGTCCTACGAGCAGTACTTC,CSGGQSYEQYF,-,TRBV29-1,TRBD1,TRBJ2-7,11
TGTGCCAGCAGTTTTGGCGGCATCTTATATTTT,CASSFGGILYF,-,TRBV27,-,TRBJ1-3,11
TGTGCCAGCAGTGAAGATCTGGGGGCTAGAGGCTACACCTTC,CASSEDLGARGYTF,-,TRBV6-1,-,TRBJ1-2,14
TGCGCCAGCAGCTTCTTCCAGGGAGGTGAGGGCTACACCTTC,CASSFFQGGEGYTF,-,TRBV5-1,-,TRBJ1-2,14
TGTGCCAGCAGCTTAGTTAAGGGGGGGTACAATGAGCAGTTCTTC,CASSLVKGGYNEQFF,-,TRBV7-2,-,TRBJ2-1,15
TGTGCCAGCAGCACCATAACAGCGGGGGGCACGCAGTATTTT,CASSTITAGGTQYF,-,TRBV7-2,TRBD2,TRBJ2-3,14
TGTGCCAGCAGAGACAGGGCTACTAACTATGGCTACACCTTC,CASRDRATNYGYTF,-,TRBV2,TRBD1,TRBJ1-2,14
TGTGCCAGCAGCCCTTTATTAGAGGGAGGCTATGGCTACACCTTC,CASSPLLEGGYGYTF,-,TRBV4-2,-,TRBJ1-2,15
TGTGCCAGCTCACCACCGTCCCTAGCTAACTATGGCTACACCTTC,CASSPPSLANYGYTF,-,TRBV18,-,TRBJ1-2,15
TGTGCCACCTCGCTTGAGGCCAACACCGGGGAGCTGTTTTTT,CATSLEANTGELFF,-,TRBV2,-,TRBJ2-2,14
TGTGCCAGCAGTTTATCGTGGGGCAGCTCCTATAATTCACCCCTCCACTTT,CASSLSWGSSYNSPLHF,-,TRBV27,-,TRBJ1-6,17
TGTGCCAGCAGTCGGACAGGGGATGAGCAGTTCTTC,CASSRTGDEQFF,-,TRBV7-2,TRBD1,TRBJ2-1,12